What follows is one T cell receptor (beta chain) and its context. The sample belongs to a study of OX40 agonist ivuxolimab in advanced cancers. CDR1 SQVTM and CDR2 ANQGSEA come from the germline V gene. This CDR3 contains 13 residues. Trimming took off 5 bases at V and 5 bases at J, with 15 bases between the two ends. TCRdb keeps only in-frame clones here, not all; method: immunoSEQ multiplex PCR. The sample consists of tens of thousands of clones, more than 85% of them appearing once. This material consisted of CD4+ or CD8+ T cells sorted from blood, taken in a trial of the OX40 agonist ivuxolimab. This TCR was recovered from an adult with an advanced solid tumor such as melanoma, head and neck, liver or kidney cancer. V usage is TRBV29-1 and J usage is TRBJ2-5; D assignment may be TRBD1 or TRBD2 (5 bases each). In DNA form, the CDR3 reads TGCAGCGTTAGTTACCTTGGGGGTGAGACCCAGTACTTC. This encodes CSVSYLGGETQYF.